Below are 18 T cell receptor beta chains sequenced from a single sample in a study of blood T cell repertoires in COVID-19. Produced via immunoSEQ multiplex PCR; TCRdb's table is partial and in-frame only. Counted here are 200,000 to 300,000 clones, around four fifths occurring once; the ten biggest clones make up more than 6%. Sequenced material: peripheral blood. The receptors derive from a woman between 55 and 75 years old with active or convalescent COVID-19.

This chain joins TRBV13 and TRBJ1-4, with 10 nucleotides matching TRBD1. The V gene end was trimmed by 11 bases and the J gene end by 8 bases; junction bases not matched to a gene: 17. Germline CDR1 reads PRHDT; CDR2 reads FYEKMQ (reference sequence). CDR3 length equals 16 residues. DNA of the CDR3: TGTGCCTGCAAACCGGGACAGGGGAGTTACGGAGAAAAACTGTTTTTT. This translates into CACKPGQGSYGEKLFF. The full variable domain, its missing parts supplied by reference TRBV13 and TRBJ1-4, is AAGVIQSPRHLIKEKRETATLKCYPIPRHDTVYWYQQGPGQDPQFLISFYEKMQSDKGSIPDRFSAQQFSDYHSELNMSSLELGDSALYFCACKPGQGSYGEKLFFGSGTQLSVL.

J is TRBJ2-7 and V is TRBV28; the match to TRBD1 covers 10 bases. CDR3 size: 15 residues. Trimming removed 5 bases from V and 3 bases from J; junction bases left unmatched: 7. Germline loops: CDR1 MDHEN, CDR2 SYDVKM. The DNA for the CDR3 is TGTGCCAGCAGTCCCCCTGGACAGGGGGACTACGAGCAGTACTTC. Translating gives CASSPPGQGDYEQYF.

Turning to this clone: Its ends do not fully match the called genes, so a read error is possible. The rearrangement uses TRBV12-5 and TRBJ1-3, with a possible D match to TRBD1 (6 bases). Germline V gives CDR1 LGHNT, CDR2 FRNRAP. The length of the CDR3 is 18 residues. CDR3 coding DNA: TGTGCTTGTGGTTTGGGCCCCGGGGGGGGGCCCTCTGGAAACACCATATATTTT. Amino acid sequence: CACGLGPGGGPSGNTIYF.

This chain joins TRBV3-1 (or the pseudogene TRBV3-2) and TRBJ2-7, with D perhaps TRBD2 (5 bases). V lost 1 base and J lost 5, with 12 bases in between. CDR3 size: 14 residues. CDR1 and CDR2 (germline): LGHDT, YNNKEL (reference sequence). CDR3 in amino acids: CASSQGGWVHEQYF. CDR3 bases: TGTGCCAGCAGCCAAGGCGGGTGGGTCCACGAGCAGTACTTC.

The rearrangement uses TRBV14 and TRBJ1-4; 8 positions match TRBD1. V shed 0 bases and J 7 bases; nucleotides not matched to a gene: 7. The germline CDR1 and CDR2 sequences are SGHDN and FVKESK. The CDR3 length is 16 residues. CDR3 in amino acids: CASSQDGDRGPEKLFF. The CDR3 DNA reads TGTGCCAGCAGCCAAGACGGAGACAGGGGACCTGAAAAACTGTTTTTT.

The genes are TRBV3-1 (or the pseudogene TRBV3-2) and TRBJ2-7, with 9 bases aligning to TRBD1. With V trimmed by 3 bases and J by 6 bases, 9 bases remained unmatched. The CDR3 spans 15 residues. Germline V gene data show CDR1 as LGHDT and CDR2 as YNNKEL (reference sequence). The CDR3 spells CASSHPGQGPGEQYF. CDR3 nucleotide sequence: TGTGCCAGCAGCCACCCGGGACAGGGCCCGGGCGAGCAGTACTTC.

Comments on this clone: Other DNA sequences from this sample encode an identical CDR3 as well. The V and J genes are TRBV18 and TRBJ1-6; 12 bases are shared with TRBD1. The CDR3 has 15 residues. J was trimmed by 7 bases and V by 6 bases; bases with no gene match: 4. In germline, CDR1 is KGHSH, CDR2 LQKENI. The CDR3 nucleotides are TGTGCCAGCTCCCCGGGGACAGGGGGCAATTCACCCCTCCACTTT. This codes for CASSPGTGGNSPLHF.

The chain recombines TRBV28 with TRBJ1-2; D possibly corresponds to TRBD1 (6 bases). This CDR3 has 14 residues. Germline V gene lookup returns CDR1 MDHEN and CDR2 SYDVKM. The V end was cut by 5 bases, the J end by 4 bases, with 14 bases between. The CDR3 DNA sequence: TGTGCCAGCAGTCTAGGACAGTCTGGCTATGGCTACACCTTC. Protein: CASSLGQSGYGYTF.

CDR3: CSAVGQGLSYEQYF. In nucleotides, the CDR3 is TGCAGCGCCGTGGGACAGGGCCTTTCCTACGAGCAGTACTTC. This chain links TRBV29-1 with TRBJ2-7, with 9 bases aligning to TRBD1. Trimming cost V 7 bases and J 1 base; bases outside gene matches: 8. CDR3 length: 14 residues. Germline V lookup: CDR1 SQVTM, CDR2 ANQGSEA.

V is TRBV3-1 (or the pseudogene TRBV3-2) and J is TRBJ2-5, with TRBD2 matching 7 bases. Germline V gene lookup returns CDR1 LGHDT and CDR2 YNNKEL (reference sequence). This CDR3 has 14 residues. The V and J ends lost 5 bases and 4 bases, in that order; junction bases with no gene match: 7. DNA for the CDR3: TGTGCCAGCAGCTCCGGGACTATCCCAGAGACCCAGTACTTC. Amino acid sequence: CASSSGTIPETQYF.

This chain joins TRBV2 and TRBJ1-5; the D gene is possibly TRBD1 (6 bases). This CDR3 is 14 amino acids long. Trimming cost V 2 bases and J 5 bases, with 10 bases left between them. CDR1 and CDR2 (germline): SNHLY, FYNNEI. CDR3 in amino acids: CASSEMTGDQPQHF. The DNA of the CDR3 is TGTGCCAGCAGTGAAATGACAGGTGATCAGCCCCAGCATTTT.

The chain couples TRBV27 to TRBJ2-3; 8 nucleotides match TRBD2. The CDR3 consists of 16 residues. Germline values: CDR1 MNHEY, CDR2 SMNVEV (reference sequence). V dropped 1 base and J dropped 1; count of bases not matched to a gene: 4. For the CDR3, the DNA is TGTGCCAGCAGTTTATTCCTTAGCGGGGGCACAGATACGCAGTATTTT. Encoded protein: CASSLFLSGGTDTQYF.

This clone was picked up one time. The chain combines TRBV5-1 with TRBJ1-1, with TRBD1 identical over 10 bases. The CDR3 extends over 14 amino acids. Unmatched junction bases numbered 14, after V lost 6 bases and J lost 12 bases. Germline V gives CDR1 SGHRS, CDR2 YFSETQ. This CDR3 is CASMRDRGGVGTFF. In DNA, the CDR3 is TGCGCCAGCATGAGGGACAGGGGAGGCGTCGGAACTTTCTTT.

The chain employs TRBV27 and TRBJ2-1; TRBD2 matches 16 bases. V lost 7 bases, J lost 10 bases, and 4 bases stayed unmatched. The germline V gene encodes CDR1 MNHEY and CDR2 SMNVEV (reference sequence). The CDR3 consists of 14 residues. CDR3 nucleotides: TGTGCCAGCAAGGGGACTAGCGGGAGGGGGGAGCAGTTCTTC. Amino acid sequence: CASKGTSGRGEQFF.

This sequence joins TRBV4-1 and TRBJ2-1, with TRBD1 matching 7 bases. The CDR3 has 15 amino acids. The germline gives CDR1 MGHRA, CDR2 YSYEKL. Trimming cost V 0 bases and J 2 bases; bases outside gene matches: 1. The CDR3 DNA reads as TGCGCCAGCAGCCAAGATACAGGGGCCTACAATGAGCAGTTCTTC. It encodes CASSQDTGAYNEQFF.

The chain carries TRBV6-5 and TRBJ2-5; weak D call: TRBD2 (6 bases). The CDR3 extends over 14 amino acids. The V end lost 6 bases, the J end lost 7 bases, and 18 bases lay between the germline ends. Germline V lookup: CDR1 MNHEY, CDR2 SVGAGI. The CDR3 is CASRNLGGPVTQYF. CDR3 bases: TGTGCCAGCAGGAACCTGGGGGGTCCTGTGACCCAGTACTTC.

The chain employs TRBV27 and TRBJ2-1; the match to TRBD2 covers 8 bases. The ends lost 3 bases at V and 5 bases at J; junction bases unmatched: 21. The germline gives CDR1 MNHEY, CDR2 SMNVEV (reference sequence). The CDR3 is 20 residues long. The CDR3 DNA sequence: TGTGCCAGCAGTTTCCAAGCAAGCCTCGTAGCAGCGGGAGAGGACAATGAGCAGTTCTTC. Its protein product is CASSFQASLVAAGEDNEQFF.

The sample holds a few counts of this clone. DNA for the CDR3: TGTGCCAGCAGCCCGGGACTAGCGGGAGGAGATACGCAGTATTTT. Its translation is CASSPGLAGGDTQYF. J is TRBJ2-3 and V is TRBV7-3, with 15 bases fitting TRBD2. The germline gives CDR1 SGHTA, CDR2 FQGTGA. The CDR3 contains 15 residues. J was trimmed by 5 bases and V by 5 bases; bases with no gene match: 2.